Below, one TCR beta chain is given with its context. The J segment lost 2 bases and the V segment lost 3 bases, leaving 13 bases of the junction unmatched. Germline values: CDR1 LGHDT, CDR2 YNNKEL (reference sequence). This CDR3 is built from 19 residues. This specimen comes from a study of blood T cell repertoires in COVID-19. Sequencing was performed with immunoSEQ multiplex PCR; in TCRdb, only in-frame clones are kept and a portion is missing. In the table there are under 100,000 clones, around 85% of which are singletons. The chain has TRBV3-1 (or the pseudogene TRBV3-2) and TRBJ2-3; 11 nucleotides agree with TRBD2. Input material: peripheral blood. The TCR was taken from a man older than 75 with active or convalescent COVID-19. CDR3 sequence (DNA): TGTGCCAGCAGCCATCCCCGTGGGGGACTAGCGGCTGACACAGATACGCAGTATTTT. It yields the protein CASSHPRGGLAADTDTQYF.